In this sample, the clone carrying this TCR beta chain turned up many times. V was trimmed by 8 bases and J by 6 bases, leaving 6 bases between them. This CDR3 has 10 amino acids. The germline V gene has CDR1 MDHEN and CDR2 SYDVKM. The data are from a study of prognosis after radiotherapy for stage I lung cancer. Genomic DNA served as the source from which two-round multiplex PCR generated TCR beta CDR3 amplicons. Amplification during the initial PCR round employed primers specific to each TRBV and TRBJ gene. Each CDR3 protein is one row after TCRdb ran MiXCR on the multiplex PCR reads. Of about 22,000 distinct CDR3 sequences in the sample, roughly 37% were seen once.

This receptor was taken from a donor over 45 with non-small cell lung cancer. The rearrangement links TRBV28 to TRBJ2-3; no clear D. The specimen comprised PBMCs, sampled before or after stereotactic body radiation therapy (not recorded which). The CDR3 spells CASWRDTQYF. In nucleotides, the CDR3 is TGTGCCAGCTGGCGGGATACGCAGTATTTT.